Listed below are T cell receptor beta chains from one sample, sequenced in a study of T-cell memory formation after mild COVID-19. One entry per CDR3 protein results from TCRdb running MiXCR on the 5' RACE reads. The table shows 250,000 to 350,000 distinct CDR3 sequences, with under 20% occurring only once. Source material: PBMCs or a T cell subset sorted from them (not recorded which). Receptors were obtained from a man younger than 35 who had mild COVID-19 (a few samples of this study predate the infection). Cell type and time point are not known. CDR3s leave out the opening cysteine and the closing phenylalanine or tryptophan.

>TRBV4-3|TRBJ1-1
ASSQGQSMNTEAF
>TRBV7-8|TRBJ2-1
ASSLGYQRGGYNEQF
>TRBV19|TRBJ1-2
ASGPDYGYT
>TRBV11-2|TRBJ2-1
ASSLYRDREQF
>TRBV6-1|TRBJ2-3
ASYELAGGPDTQY
>TRBV29-1|TRBJ1-2
SVPGSGGGYT
>TRBV20-1|TRBJ1-2
SALALGSPTYGYT
>TRBV5-1|TRBJ1-4
ASGQYATNEKLF
>TRBV6-2/TRBV6-3|TRBJ2-1
ASSYLAGRHEQF
>TRBV20-1|TRBJ1-2
SAREQENYGYT
>TRBV7-2|TRBJ2-4
ASSLKSAGGRNIQY
>TRBV12-3/TRBV12-4|TRBJ2-1
ASSPSVLPSYNEQF
>TRBV20-1|TRBJ2-1
SARIEDRGRSYNEQF
>TRBV7-2|TRBJ1-2
ASKGTQGDGYT
>TRBV4-2|TRBJ2-2
ASSERGVGELF
>TRBV20-1|TRBJ2-3
SSILPGLAGADTQY
>TRBV6-5|TRBJ1-5
ASSSQPTGRYQPQH
>TRBV4-3|TRBJ1-1
ASSQDNGWGRTTEAF
>TRBV11-2|TRBJ1-2
ASSLVVWGGYT
>TRBV7-8|TRBJ2-4
ASSLARGGPAKNIQY
>TRBV5-1|TRBJ2-2
ASMASGNTGELF
>TRBV7-9|TRBJ1-4
ASSRGQGSSNEKLF
>TRBV20-1|TRBJ1-1
SARDPGALGAF
>TRBV9|TRBJ2-1
ASSVGGTYNEQF
>TRBV20-1|TRBJ2-6
SARGLGSSGANVLT
>TRBV20-1|TRBJ2-5
SAAGHQETQY
>TRBV11-2|TRBJ2-1
ASSLTFYEQF
>TRBV3-1|TRBJ2-7
ASSLGGRYEQY
>TRBV7-6|TRBJ2-1
ASSLASLANEQF
>TRBV4-2|TRBJ2-6
ASSQDRDSSGANVLT
>TRBV6-5|TRBJ2-3
ASSYGTGGTDTQY
>TRBV20-1|TRBJ2-5
SAKGKGLEAKTQY
>TRBV7-9|TRBJ2-7
ASSPYGGEWEQY
>TRBV7-9|TRBJ1-2
ASSKGTIGYT
>TRBV7-8|TRBJ2-3
ASSLAGVITDTQY
>TRBV13|TRBJ2-5
ASSLDGTGYQETQY
>TRBV20-1|TRBJ1-5
SAPRGNQPQH
>TRBV20-1|TRBJ2-7
SARALRGPGEQY
>TRBV20-1|TRBJ2-7
SARDDGLGQGPLYEQY
>TRBV7-9|TRBJ1-1
ASSLAGVNEAF
>TRBV4-1|TRBJ2-4
ASSSLEGSNIQY
>TRBV5-5|TRBJ1-2
ASSLSGQGLDGYT
>TRBV21-1|TRBJ1-5
ASILRGDLEPQH
>TRBV24-1|TRBJ1-5
ATSDWGRNQPQH
>TRBV3-1|TRBJ1-4
ASSRQGEEKLF
>TRBV7-2|TRBJ2-1
ASSLSSNNEQF
>TRBV12-3/TRBV12-4|TRBJ1-5
ASRQTGYSNQPQH
>TRBV7-4|TRBJ2-2
ASRRRTGELF
>TRBV28|TRBJ2-3
ASSLRRAGRY
>TRBV5-4|TRBJ2-6
AIGASGANVLT
>TRBV29-1|TRBJ1-1
SADWEWKAF
>TRBV7-8|TRBJ1-5
ASSLAPVTDSNQPQH
>TRBV18|TRBJ1-2
ASSPWTGGYGYT
>TRBV27|TRBJ2-4
ASSLERANIQY
>TRBV7-2|TRBJ2-1
ASSSNWRGGEQF
>TRBV5-1|TRBJ2-7
ASSFQQDPYEQY
>TRBV5-1|TRBJ2-2
ASSLKFGGTGELF
>TRBV11-2|TRBJ1-2
ASSRDRGWSGYT
>TRBV7-9|TRBJ1-2
ASSSGGTVLYYGYT